Below, one T cell receptor beta chain is given with its context. What it binds is not known. These data belong to a study of Ad26.COV2.S vaccination and SARS-CoV-2 variants. At the level of the study: Within the COV1001 Ad26.COV2.S trial arm, the donor was enrolled. Ad26.COV2.S was injected intramuscularly once or twice, 56 days apart. Overall study findings and caveats: Post-vaccination breadth of spike-specific CD8+ and CD4+ T cell responses was reportedly substantial. Compared with placebo recipients, vaccine recipients had higher spike-specific TCR breadth.

Treatment reported: around 19 received Ad26.COV2.S at low or high dose, single or two shots; 5 received placebo; per-sample allocation not given. Vaccine and placebo recipients were sampled on day 63 after the first injection. This CDR3 comprises 15 residues. Germline V gives CDR1 MNHEY, CDR2 SMNVEV (reference sequence). V lost 6 bases, J lost 5 bases, and 9 bases stayed unmatched. Profiled with immunoSEQ multiplex PCR; TCRdb holds only in-frame clones, not every one. In the table there are some 350,000 clones, 90% of which are singletons. The sequence was obtained from a person between 18 and 65 years old who received the Ad26.COV2.S COVID-19 vaccine or a placebo. Material: peripheral blood, obtained in a trial of Ad26.COV2.S vaccine versus placebo. The chain joins TRBV27 to TRBJ1-5, with 8 nucleotides matching TRBD1. The CDR3, as DNA: TGTGCCAGCAGCCCCGGGACAGGAGGTGATCAGCCCCAGCATTTT. Protein: CASSPGTGGDQPQHF.